The 20 T cell receptor beta chains below all came from one sample that was sequenced in a study of T-cell reconstitution after alpha-beta-depleted transplantation in children. Unique molecular identifiers were incorporated when the TCRbeta library was constructed. MiXCR, run by TCRdb on the PCR reads, gives a single entry per CDR3 protein. Among 200,000 or so distinct CDR3 sequences listed, roughly 6% were seen once. Material: PBMCs, obtained before TCRalphabeta/CD19-depleted stem cell transplant. Every receptor here comes from a girl less than two years old with combined immunodeficiency, due to receive a stem cell transplant.

This clonotype was seen a few times. The CDR3 region has the DNA TGTGCCAGCAGCCCCAGCGGGGGCCCCTCCTACGAGCAGTACTTC. Translation gives CASSPSGGPSYEQYF. The rearrangement uses TRBV7-9 and TRBJ2-7; 8 bases match TRBD2. The CDR3 sequence is 15 residues long. Losses at the gene ends were 5 bases for V and 0 bases for J; bases not matched to a gene: 6. CDR1 is SEHNR, CDR2 FQNEAQ, per germline (reference sequence).

This clonotype was recorded at least ten times. The chain links TRBV7-9 to TRBJ2-3; 7 bases align to TRBD1. The CDR3 runs 16 residues. Trimming took 1 base from V and 3 from J; bases not matched to a gene: 7. Germline assignment: CDR1 SEHNR and CDR2 FQNEAQ (reference sequence). The CDR3 region is CASSLDPGQLTDTQYF. The CDR3, as DNA: TGTGCCAGCAGCTTAGATCCGGGACAGTTGACAGATACGCAGTATTTT.

This clonotype showed up many times. The chain combines TRBV12-3 or TRBV12-4 with TRBJ2-7; 8 bases are shared with TRBD2. CDR3 length: 14 amino acids. J was trimmed by 6 bases and V by 4 bases; bases with no gene match: 8. CDR3 nucleotide sequence: TGTGCCAGCAGTTATCAGCGGGAGTATGGCGAGCAGTACTTC. It yields the protein CASSYQREYGEQYF.

This chain links TRBV12-3 or TRBV12-4 with TRBJ1-1; TRBD1 matches at 8 bases. This CDR3 contains 17 residues. V shed 3 bases, J shed 3 bases, and the junction held 12 bases outside the gene matches. CDR3 DNA: TGTGCCAGCAGTTTTGGTCACAGGGGGAAGCGGGACACTGAAGCTTTCTTT. Its translation: CASSFGHRGKRDTEAFF.

This clonotype was detected many times. The chain couples TRBV10-3 to TRBJ2-4; no firm D call. Looked up from germline, CDR1 is ENHRY and CDR2 is SYGVKD. This CDR3 comprises 17 residues. Trimming left V 0 bases short and J 1 base short, with 13 bases between. The CDR3 spells CAISESTLLVAKNIQYF. The CDR3 region has the DNA TGTGCCATCAGTGAGTCGACGCTTCTAGTGGCCAAAAACATTCAGTACTTC.

The V gene is TRBV12-3 or TRBV12-4, the J gene TRBJ2-4; the D is unclear. The CDR3 runs to 16 residues. The V and J ends lost 1 base and 1 base respectively, with 11 bases between them. CDR3 amino acids: CASSLGWDGAKNIQYF. The DNA of the CDR3 is TGTGCCAGCAGTTTAGGATGGGATGGGGCCAAAAACATTCAGTACTTC.

The CDR3 DNA follows: TGTGCCAGTAGTCCACCGGGACCCTCCACAGATACGCAGTATTTT. This gives the protein CASSPPGPSTDTQYF. The chain combines TRBV19 with TRBJ2-3, with D perhaps matching TRBD1 or TRBD2 (5 bases each). Per germline, CDR1 LNHDA and CDR2 SQIVND (reference sequence). V was shortened by 5 bases and J by 2 bases, with 14 bases between the two germline ends. This CDR3 is built from 15 residues. The full variable domain, with the rest looked up from reference TRBV19 and TRBJ2-3, is DGGITQSPKYLFRKEGQNVTLSCEQNLNHDAMYWYRQDPGQGLRLIYYSQIVNDFQKGDIAEGYSVSREKKESFPLTVTSAQKNPTAFYLCASSPPGPSTDTQYFGPGTRLTVL.

This clonotype has a count of ten or more. The chain employs TRBV10-3 and TRBJ2-1; D remains unclear. CDR1 and CDR2 from the germline V gene are ENHRY and SYGVKD. Between the trimmed V and J ends, which lost 2 bases and 7 bases, there was a span of 3 bases. The CDR3 covers 11 residues. CDR3: CAISEGNEQFF. The CDR3 DNA reads TGTGCCATCAGTGAGGGGAATGAGCAGTTCTTC.

Remarks on this clonotype: A much larger clonotype is one base distant, so this may be a read error. The conserved phenylalanine or tryptophan is not found at the CDR3 terminus, so this likely reflects a read error. The J gene is TRBJ1-1, the V gene TRBV28, with a possible D match to TRBD1 (5 bases). CDR3 length equals 12 residues. V lost 11 bases and J lost 1, with 11 bases in between. Germline V lookup: CDR1 MDHEN, CDR2 SYDVKM. The CDR3 reads CAGKGWNTEAFS. In DNA, the CDR3 is TGTGCCGGCAAGGGGTGGAACACTGAAGCTTTCTCT.

In its sample, this clonotype was seen many times. V and J are TRBV20-1 and TRBJ1-5, with no clear D. Per germline, CDR1 DFQATT and CDR2 SNEGSKA (reference sequence). This CDR3 contains 13 residues. The germline V and J ends were trimmed by 0 bases and 5 bases, with 8 bases remaining between them. In DNA form, the CDR3 reads TGCAGTGCTAGAGATCGGTGGGATCAGCCCCAGCATTTT. Amino acids: CSARDRWDQPQHF.

This clonotype appeared many times. The chain is built from TRBV29-1 and TRBJ2-5; 7 bases line up with TRBD1. This CDR3 spans 14 amino acids. Germline V gene sequence: CDR1 SQVTM, CDR2 ANQGSEA. V lost 6 bases and J lost 2; bases outside the gene matches: 9. CDR3 sequence reads: CSVPRDSQQETQYF. DNA of the CDR3: TGCAGCGTACCCCGGGACAGCCAACAAGAGACCCAGTACTTC. The entire variable domain, with the rest obtained from reference TRBV29-1 and TRBJ2-5, is as follows: SAVISQKPSRDICQRGTSLTIQCQVDSQVTMMFWYRQQPGQSLTLIATANQGSEATYESGFVIDKFPISRPNLTFSTLTVSNMSPEDSSIYLCSVPRDSQQETQYFGPGTRLLVL.

The table lists this clonotype with many counts. This chain joins TRBV4-1 and TRBJ1-2; possible D gene TRBD1, 5 bases. The CDR3 is 17 residues long. CDR1 and CDR2 (germline): MGHRA, YSYEKL. Trimming shortened V by 0 bases and J by 2 bases, and 16 bases separated the two germline ends. The DNA for the CDR3 is TGCGCCAGCAGCCAAGAGACAGAAGGAGGCAGGAACTATGGCTACACCTTC. It yields the protein CASSQETEGGRNYGYTF.

This clonotype appeared many times. This chain links TRBV18 with TRBJ2-1; a possible D gene is TRBD2 (5 bases). This CDR3 is built from 19 residues. Between the trimmed V and J ends, which lost 6 bases and 0 bases, there was a span of 24 bases. Germline V gene lookup returns CDR1 KGHSH and CDR2 LQKENI. CDR3 in amino acids: CASSPLDVGIEDSYNEQFF. As DNA, the CDR3 is TGTGCCAGCTCCCCATTGGACGTCGGGATAGAGGACTCCTACAATGAGCAGTTCTTC. The full variable domain, in which reference TRBV18 and TRBJ2-1 provide the parts outside the CDR3, is NAGVMQNPRHLVRRRGQEARLRCSPMKGHSHVYWYRQLPEEGLKFMVYLQKENIIDESGMPKERFSAEFPKEGPSILRIQQVVRGDSAAYFCASSPLDVGIEDSYNEQFFGPGTRLTVL.

This clonotype has a count of ten or more. The chain combines TRBV29-1 with TRBJ2-7, with D unclear. From germline, CDR1 is SQVTM and CDR2 ANQGSEA. V lost 4 bases, J lost 0 bases, and 10 bases lay in between. The CDR3 has 13 amino acids. The CDR3 spells CSVATGFSYEQYF. CDR3 coding DNA: TGCAGCGTTGCAACGGGTTTCTCCTACGAGCAGTACTTC.

The chain is built from TRBV12-3 or TRBV12-4 and TRBJ2-2, with 10 bases identical to TRBD2. V trimming: 10 bases; J trimming: 3 bases; junction bases outside the gene matches: 17. This CDR3 spans 18 amino acids. The CDR3 loop reads CAICLALAGLIYTGELFF. CDR3 DNA sequence: TGTGCCATCTGTTTAGCACTAGCGGGACTCATATACACCGGGGAGCTGTTTTTT.

At least ten counts were recorded for this clonotype. The chain uses TRBV7-2 and TRBJ2-5; 7 bases agree with TRBD2. Trimming removed 3 bases from V and 2 bases from J; junction bases left unmatched: 3. The germline CDR1 and CDR2 sequences are SGHTA and FQGNSA. This CDR3 has 14 amino acids. This CDR3 is CASSFPGGQETQYF. Here the CDR3 DNA reads TGTGCCAGCAGCTTCCCGGGGGGACAAGAGACCCAGTACTTC.

This clonotype was counted ten times or more. The chain couples TRBV6-1 to TRBJ2-7; D gene unclear. V gave up 6 bases and J gave up 4 bases, with 16 bases separating them. The CDR3 length is 14 residues. Germline V gives CDR1 MNHNS, CDR2 SASEGT. In DNA, the CDR3 is TGTGCCAGCAGACCAACCACCTATTCGTACGAGCAGTACTTC. Its translation: CASRPTTYSYEQYF.

This clonotype has just a few counts. The rearrangement links TRBV24-1 to TRBJ2-5; a weak D match, TRBD1 (6 bases). The CDR3 runs to 17 residues. Germline V gene lookup returns CDR1 KGHDR and CDR2 SFDVKD. V was cut by 6 bases and J by 5 bases, with 24 bases left in between. CDR3 nucleotides: TGTGCCACCAGTTCCTCCCGGGACACAAATTTTGTGGAGACCCAGTACTTC. Translating gives CATSSSRDTNFVETQYF.

As to this clonotype: This may come from a read error, since a much larger clone is one base off. This chain joins TRBV12-3 or TRBV12-4 and TRBJ2-2; 10 positions agree with TRBD1. The junction had 8 bases not matched to a gene; V was cut back by 6 bases and J by 10 bases. This CDR3 comprises 14 residues. CDR3 bases: TGTGCCAGCAGCTGGACAGGGGGATCCGTGGAGCTGTTTTTT. As protein: CASSWTGGSVELFF.

This clonotype has a count of ten or more. Written as DNA, the CDR3 is TGTGCCAGCAGCTTAGCACAGGGGAACACCTACGAGCAGTACTTC. Its protein product is CASSLAQGNTYEQYF. The chain links TRBV7-3 to TRBJ2-7; TRBD1 agrees at 7 bases. CDR1 SGHTA and CDR2 FQGTGA come from the germline V gene. This CDR3 has 15 residues. The trim removed 2 bases at V and 2 bases at J, leaving 6 bases unmatched.